The 14 T cell receptor beta chains presented below share a single source sample, sequenced in a study of Ad26.COV2.S vaccination and SARS-CoV-2 variants. Sample treatment: 15 to 20 received Ad26.COV2.S at low or high dose, single or two shots; 5 received placebo; per-sample allocation not given. It was on day 63 after the first vaccine or placebo injection that samples were taken. Sequencing used immunoSEQ multiplex PCR; TCRdb keeps in-frame clones, though not all of them. The table records fewer than 500,000 clones, 89% of them present only once. Specimen: peripheral blood, collected in a trial of Ad26.COV2.S vaccine versus placebo. The receptors here all came from a person aged 18-65 years who received the Ad26.COV2.S COVID-19 vaccine or a placebo.

This chain links TRBV27 with TRBJ2-5; D gene uncertain. Germline CDR1 MNHEY, CDR2 SMNVEV (reference sequence). With 3 bases removed from V and 0 bases from J, the gap between germline ends came to 11 bases. The CDR3 runs 15 residues. The CDR3 region is CASSFGRAYQETQYF. The DNA for the CDR3 is TGTGCCAGCAGTTTTGGAAGGGCTTACCAAGAGACCCAGTACTTC.

V is TRBV7-9 and J is TRBJ2-5; D is possibly TRBD2 (5 bases). Germline assignment: CDR1 SEHNR and CDR2 FQNEAQ (reference sequence). Trimming stripped 1 base from V and 2 bases from J, with 11 bases between. The CDR3 consists of 15 residues. The CDR3 DNA reads as TGTGCCAGCAGCTTAGGGGTAGGGAGACAAGAGACCCAGTACTTC. The encoded protein is CASSLGVGRQETQYF.

For this clone: Because the CDR3's place on the DNA is in doubt, the DNA is left out and the CDR3 is given as listed by TCRdb. CDR3 in amino acids: CASSVRARDSEQYF. This sequence joins TRBV2 and TRBJ2-7; no check of the table's D call, TRBD2, against the DNA was made. Germline V gene lookup returns CDR1 SNHLY and CDR2 FYNNEI. The CDR3 is 14 residues long, ends included.

For the CDR3, the DNA is TGTGCCAGCTCACCAGACGGACCCCCGCTAAACACCATATATTTT. Residues: CASSPDGPPLNTIYF. The chain uses TRBV18 and TRBJ1-3; D ambiguous. Trimming cost V 2 bases and J 6 bases, with 14 bases left between them. The CDR3 consists of 15 residues. CDR1 KGHSH and CDR2 LQKENI come from the germline V gene. The variable domain in full, completed from reference TRBV18 and TRBJ1-3, reads NAGVMQNPRHLVRRRGQEARLRCSPMKGHSHVYWYRQLPEEGLKFMVYLQKENIIDESGMPKERFSAEFPKEGPSILRIQQVVRGDSAAYFCASSPDGPPLNTIYFGEGSWLTVV.

The chain recombines TRBV28 with TRBJ1-5, with D possibly TRBD1 on 5 matching bases. Trimming stripped 7 bases from V and 1 base from J, with 11 bases between. Germline V CDR1 and CDR2: MDHEN, SYDVKM. The CDR3 covers 14 residues. Written as DNA, the CDR3 is TGTGCCAGCAAAGAAGGGGTAAGCAATCAGCCCCAGCATTTT. As protein: CASKEGVSNQPQHF.

This chain links TRBV28 with TRBJ2-7, with no clear D. The CDR3 runs 12 residues. The germline gives CDR1 MDHEN, CDR2 SYDVKM. Trimming shortened V by 3 bases and J by 5 bases, and 8 bases separated the two germline ends. The CDR3 sequence: CASSFAGNEQYV. CDR3 nucleotide sequence: TGTGCCAGCAGTTTTGCTGGGAACGAGCAGTACGTC.

In its sample, this clone was seen once. V is TRBV7-9 and J is TRBJ1-6; tentative D call: TRBD1 (5 bases). Looked up from germline, CDR1 is SEHNR and CDR2 is FQNEAQ (reference sequence). The V end was cut by 5 bases, the J end by 7 bases, with 9 bases between. The length of the CDR3 is 13 residues. CDR3 region: CASSPRQNSPLHF. DNA for the CDR3: TGTGCCAGCAGCCCTCGACAGAATTCACCCCTCCACTTT.

The chain carries TRBV19 and TRBJ1-5, with D perhaps TRBD1 (6 bases). Per the germline V gene, CDR1 is LNHDA and CDR2 is SQIVND (reference sequence). This CDR3 is built from 14 residues. Trimming stripped 5 bases from V and 3 bases from J, with 11 bases between. The CDR3 DNA is TGTGCCAGTAGTGCCTACAGGGACAATCAGCCCCAGCATTTT. Protein: CASSAYRDNQPQHF.

This sequence joins TRBV5-4 and TRBJ2-1; 8 bases align to TRBD2. J gave up 2 bases and V 4 bases, and 5 bases lay outside the gene matches. CDR1 and CDR2 (germline): SGHNT, YYREEE (reference sequence). CDR3 size: 15 residues. CDR3 amino acids: CASSTASGPYNEQFF. In DNA form, the CDR3 reads TGTGCCAGCAGCACAGCTAGCGGGCCCTACAATGAGCAGTTCTTC.

This chain joins TRBV7-8 and TRBJ2-1, with 7 bases that match TRBD1. The length of the CDR3 is 17 residues. J gave up 7 bases and V 5 bases, and 17 bases lay outside the gene matches. Per the germline V gene, CDR1 is SGHVS and CDR2 is FQNEAQ. The CDR3 region is CASSPQGHQGEGNEQFF. CDR3 in DNA: TGTGCCAGCAGCCCGCAGGGCCACCAGGGGGAAGGGAATGAGCAGTTCTTC.

V gene TRBV19 combines with J gene TRBJ1-1; D unresolved. CDR1 LNHDA and CDR2 SQIVND come from the germline V gene (reference sequence). V shed 0 bases and J shed 5 bases, with 16 bases lying between them. The CDR3 has 16 amino acids. This CDR3 reads CASSIDLEAPPTEAFF. CDR3 coding DNA: TGTGCCAGTAGTATAGATCTGGAGGCCCCCCCGACTGAAGCTTTCTTT.

V and J are TRBV14 and TRBJ1-2; TRBD1 matches at 9 bases. V lost 3 bases and J lost 4; bases outside the gene matches: 9. In germline, CDR1 is SGHDN, CDR2 FVKESK. This CDR3 is 16 amino acids long. The CDR3 region has the DNA TGTGCCAGCAGCCAGCTCCCGGGACAGGGAGTCTATGGCTACACCTTC. This codes for CASSQLPGQGVYGYTF.

The chain combines TRBV7-2 with TRBJ1-1, with D perhaps matching TRBD1 (6 bases). Germline CDR1 SGHTA, CDR2 FQGNSA. CDR3 length: 13 residues. Deletions cut 8 bases from V and 1 base from J, with 11 bases between. CDR3 in amino acids: CASRLTGNTEAFF. CDR3 in DNA: TGTGCCAGCCGATTGACAGGGAACACTGAAGCTTTCTTT. The full variable domain, rest sourced from reference TRBV7-2 and TRBJ1-1, is GAGVSQSPSNKVTEKGKDVELRCDPISGHTALYWYRQSLGQGLEFLIYFQGNSAPDKSGLPSDRFSAERTGGSVSTLTIQRTQQEDSAVYLCASRLTGNTEAFFGQGTRLTVV.

This chain joins TRBV19 and TRBJ2-5; a weak D match, TRBD1 (6 bases). V was shortened by 6 bases and J by 4 bases, with 15 bases between the two germline ends. The CDR3 extends over 14 amino acids. Germline assignment: CDR1 LNHDA and CDR2 SQIVND (reference sequence). The CDR3, as DNA: TGTGCCAGTAGAAAAAGACAGACAGGAGAGACCCAGTACTTC. Encoded protein: CASRKRQTGETQYF.